Listed below are T cell receptor beta chains from one sample, sequenced in a study of blood T cell repertoires in COVID-19. Using immunoSEQ multiplex PCR, the repertoire was profiled, and TCRdb retains in-frame clones only, with some absent. This sample carries under 140,000 clones, 60% to 80% of them seen once, and the ten largest clones take 16%. The sample was peripheral blood. The receptors originated from a woman of 80 years or more with active or convalescent COVID-19. Each CDR3 is given with its conserved first and last residue. The order of the fields is V gene, clone size, J gene, D gene, CDR3 DNA, CDR3 protein. A D gene is named only where the DNA matches it firmly. The listing skips clone size in some rows; elsewhere it reads once, few, many or a size class.

TRBV28,.,TRBJ1-2,.,TGTGCCAGCAGCAAACCCCACAGGGTCTATGGCTACACCTTC,CASSKPHRVYGYTF
TRBV7-9,.,TRBJ1-1,TRBD1,TGTGCCAGCAGCCCGGCGGACAGGGGGGTCACTGAAGCTTTCTTT,CASSPADRGVTEAFF
TRBV12-5,once,TRBJ1-5,TRBD1,TGTGCTAGTGGTTTGCCGAAAGACCGGGACAGGAATCAGCCCCAGCATTTT,CASGLPKDRDRNQPQHF
TRBV3-1/TRBV3-2,.,TRBJ1-2,.,TGTGCCAGCAGCCAAGATTTGACTTCCATTTGGGGCTACACCTTC,CASSQDLTSIWGYTF
TRBV5-1,.,TRBJ2-1,TRBD2,TGCGCCAGCAGCCCCCTCTCTAGCGGGGTCAATGAGCAGTTCTTC,CASSPLSSGVNEQFF
TRBV7-2,once,TRBJ1-6,.,TGTGCCAGCAGCGTCCAGTCAGGGGCCTCAGGGTCACCCCTCCACTTT,CASSVQSGASGSPLHF
TRBV12-3/TRBV12-4,few,TRBJ2-7,.,TGTGCCAGCAGTCTAGCTAACACCTACGAGCAGTACTTC,CASSLANTYEQYF
TRBV27,.,TRBJ2-1,TRBD2,TGTGCCAGCAGTTTACTTAGCGGGAGTCCCGATGAGCAGTTCTTC,CASSLLSGSPDEQFF
TRBV7-3,.,TRBJ2-6,TRBD1,TGTGCCAGCTCCCGGACAGGGGGCGTTTTTACTGGGGCCAACGTCCTGACTTTC,CASSRTGGVFTGANVLTF
TRBV4-2,.,TRBJ2-1,TRBD2,TGTGCCAGCAGCCCCAGACTAGCGGGGATTTACAATGAGCAGTTCTTC,CASSPRLAGIYNEQFF
TRBV5-1,.,TRBJ1-3,TRBD1,TGCGCCAGCAGCTTCCTTGGGACAGCAACTGGAAACACCATATATTTT,CASSFLGTATGNTIYF
TRBV19,.,TRBJ1-4,.,TGTGCCAGTAGTGGACAGAAAACTAATGAAAAACTGTTTTTT,CASSGQKTNEKLFF
TRBV7-2,.,TRBJ2-3,.,TGTGCCAGCAGCTTTAGACCCACCCGGAGCTCAGATACGCAGTATTTT,CASSFRPTRSSDTQYF
TRBV10-3,once,TRBJ1-2,.,TGTGCCATCAGTGAGTCGGGAGACTATGGCTACACCTTC,CAISESGDYGYTF
TRBV27,.,TRBJ2-2,TRBD1,TGTGCCAGCAGTCGCCGGTGGGGGGGGACAGGGGATACCGGGGAGCTGTTTTTT,CASSRRWGGTGDTGELFF
TRBV18,.,TRBJ2-3,TRBD2,TGTGCCAGCTCACCAATGATAGCGGGAGGGGACGGTGATACGCAGTATTTT,CASSPMIAGGDGDTQYF
TRBV11-2,few,TRBJ1-2,.,TGTGCCAGCAGCTCAGACCTGTCCTATGGCTACACCTTC,CASSSDLSYGYTF
TRBV12-3/TRBV12-4,.,TRBJ1-2,TRBD1,TGTGCCAGCACTACGGACAGGGACTATGGCTACACCTTC,CASTTDRDYGYTF
TRBV5-5,.,TRBJ1-2,TRBD1,TGTGCCAGCAGCTTGGGGACAGGGAACTATGGCTACACCTTC,CASSLGTGNYGYTF
TRBV27,few,TRBJ2-7,.,TGTGCCAGCAGTACCCGAATTGGGGCGGTCTACGAGCAGTACTTC,CASSTRIGAVYEQYF
TRBV12-5,.,TRBJ1-1,TRBD1,TGTGCTAGTGGTCCAGCAGGGGGCGCTTGGTCCCTCCCCGCTGAAGCTTTCTTT,CASGPAGGAWSLPAEAFF
TRBV18,.,TRBJ2-5,.,TGTGCCAGCTCACCATCTCCCTCCCGGGAGACCCAGTACTTC,CASSPSPSRETQYF